This T cell receptor beta chain was sequenced in a study of T cell responses to AZD1222 COVID-19 vaccine. The V end was cut by 0 bases, the J end by 0 bases, with 6 bases between. Germline values: CDR1 MNHNS, CDR2 SASEGT. This CDR3 region has 15 residues. Measured with immunoSEQ multiplex PCR; TCRdb has only the in-frame clones, and not every one. The repertoire holds around 130,000 clones, with 90% to 95% as singletons. This clone has only one observation. The rearrangement joins TRBV6-1 to TRBJ1-3; no definite D call. This TCR derives from an adult in good health. This material consisted of peripheral blood, taken on day 0 of AZD1222 vaccination. CDR3 DNA: TGTGCCAGCAGTGAAGCGTCGGCCTCTGGAAACACCATATATTTT. It translates to CASSEASASGNTIYF.